The source of this T cell receptor beta chain is a study of identifying expanded T cells in peripheral blood. Germline CDR1 SGDLS, CDR2 YYNGEE. This CDR3 is built from 14 residues. Trimming stripped 0 bases from V and 8 bases from J, with 14 bases between. Repertoires were generated with immunoSEQ multiplex PCR, while TCRdb's copy carries only in-frame clones and drops some. The data contain 95,000 to 100,000 clones, around nine tenths of them singletons. Sequences were obtained from blood. The clonotype was recovered from a person between 18 and 69 years old in good health. The chain is built from TRBV9 and TRBJ1-2, with D maybe TRBD1 (5 bases). The CDR3 sequence is CASSVEGAGQGYTF. The CDR3 DNA reads as TGTGCCAGCAGCGTAGAAGGGGCAGGGCAAGGCTACACCTTC.